This entry lists 13 T cell receptor beta chains sequenced from one sample in a study of Ad26.COV2.S vaccination and SARS-CoV-2 variants. Sample treatment: some 19 received Ad26.COV2.S at low or high dose, single or two shots; about 5 received placebo; per-sample allocation not given. Following the first vaccine or placebo injection, samples were taken on day 63. TCRdb's copy holds only in-frame clones and misses some; the assay was immunoSEQ multiplex PCR. The sample shows about 420,000 clones, around 87% of them seen only once. This specimen consisted of peripheral blood, obtained in a trial of Ad26.COV2.S vaccine versus placebo. The receptors derive from a person between 18 and 65 years old who received the Ad26.COV2.S COVID-19 vaccine or a placebo.

For this clone: The same CDR3 also results from other DNA sequences found in this sample. The chain has TRBV5-4 and TRBJ2-5; D may be TRBD1 or TRBD2 (7 bases each). From germline, CDR1 is SGHNT and CDR2 YYREEE (reference sequence). Between the trimmed V and J ends, which lost 4 bases and 4 bases, there was a span of 14 bases. This CDR3 has 14 amino acids. CDR3 loop: CASSLGGGLETQYF. DNA for the CDR3: TGTGCCAGCAGCCTGGGAGGGGGCCTAGAGACCCAGTACTTC.

This chain connects TRBV30 to TRBJ2-7; TRBD1 matches at 9 bases. The V gene's germline CDR1 is GTSNPN and CDR2 SVGIG (reference sequence). The J segment lost 12 bases and the V segment lost 2 bases, leaving 5 bases of the junction unmatched. The CDR3 spans 11 residues. As DNA, the CDR3 is TGTGCCTGGAGTTACAGGGGGCCAGGGTACTTC. It is translated as CAWSYRGPGYF. Complete variable domain (other parts from reference TRBV30 and TRBJ2-7): SQTIHQWPATLVQPVGSPLSLECTVEGTSNPNLYWYRQAAGRGLQLLFYSVGIGQISSEVPQNLSASRPQDRQFILSSKKLLLSDSGFYLCAWSYRGPGYFGPGTRLTVT.

This clone was counted a single time. V gene TRBV6-5 combines with J gene TRBJ2-7, with D tentatively TRBD1 or TRBD2 (6 bases each). V was cut by 0 bases and J by 4 bases, with 16 bases left in between. The CDR3 runs to 16 residues. CDR1 and CDR2 (germline): MNHEY, SVGAGI. The CDR3 loop is CASSYSFPGGFYEQYF. The CDR3 DNA reads TGTGCCAGCAGTTACTCGTTTCCCGGGGGCTTTTACGAGCAGTACTTC.

A note on this clone: The sample contains more than one DNA sequence encoding this CDR3. The chain joins TRBV9 to TRBJ2-1; tentative D call: TRBD2 (6 bases). Trimming left V 0 bases short and J 3 bases short, with 10 bases between. Germline V gene sequence: CDR1 SGDLS, CDR2 YYNGEE. The CDR3 has 15 amino acids. CDR3 loop: CASSVGAGSYNEQFF. DNA for the CDR3: TGTGCCAGCAGCGTAGGGGCGGGGAGCTACAATGAGCAGTTCTTC.

CDR3 DNA: TGTGCCAGTGGGACGGGACCTTCTGAAGCTTTCTTT. Amino acids: CASGTGPSEAFF. The V gene is TRBV19, the J gene TRBJ1-1, with D perhaps TRBD1 (5 bases). V lost 8 bases and J 6 bases, leaving 13 bases between the germline ends. The CDR3 is 12 residues long. Germline V lookup: CDR1 LNHDA, CDR2 SQIVND (reference sequence). Using reference TRBV19 and TRBJ1-1 for the parts outside the CDR3, the full variable domain is DGGITQSPKYLFRKEGQNVTLSCEQNLNHDAMYWYRQDPGQGLRLIYYSQIVNDFQKGDIAEGYSVSREKKESFPLTVTSAQKNPTAFYLCASGTGPSEAFFGQGTRLTVV.

As for this clone: One end of the junction varies from germline; a read error may be responsible. The chain links TRBV7-2 to TRBJ1-6; D not certain. CDR1 is SGHTA and CDR2 is FQGNSA in the germline V gene. This CDR3 spans 13 amino acids. CDR3 nucleotide sequence: TGTGCCAGCAGGTTAGGGTATAATTCACCCCTCCACTTT. Its translation: CASRLGYNSPLHF.

The chain has TRBV19 and TRBJ2-1, with TRBD1 matching 9 bases. Losses at the gene ends were 0 bases for V and 10 bases for J; bases not matched to a gene: 4. This CDR3 has 14 residues. Germline values: CDR1 LNHDA, CDR2 SQIVND (reference sequence). CDR3 nucleotides: TGTGCCAGTAGTATAGATCGGACAGGGGACGAGCAGTTCTTC. Protein sequence: CASSIDRTGDEQFF.

V usage is TRBV7-9 and J usage is TRBJ2-1; 9 bases align to TRBD1. This CDR3 region has 17 residues. Germline CDR1 SEHNR, CDR2 FQNEAQ (reference sequence). The V gene end was trimmed by 1 base and the J gene end by 2 bases; junction bases not matched to a gene: 6. The DNA of the CDR3 is TGTGCCAGCAGCTTAGGTTACGGACAGGGGACCTACAATGAGCAGTTCTTC. This sequence encodes CASSLGYGQGTYNEQFF.

The chain links TRBV27 to TRBJ1-2; maybe TRBD1 (6 bases). Germline CDR1 is MNHEY and CDR2 is SMNVEV (reference sequence). The V end was cut by 4 bases, the J end by 4 bases, with 10 bases between. The CDR3 spans 13 residues. This CDR3 is CASSSTGIYGYTF. The CDR3 DNA follows: TGTGCCAGCAGTTCCACAGGGATCTATGGCTACACCTTC.

The gene calls are TRBV28 and TRBJ2-3, with unresolved D. V lost 0 bases to trimming and J lost 0 bases, with 10 bases between them. The CDR3 has 16 residues. The germline V gene has CDR1 MDHEN and CDR2 SYDVKM. The CDR3 sequence is CASSLWGYSSTDTQYF. For the CDR3, the DNA is TGTGCCAGCAGTTTATGGGGGTACTCTAGCACAGATACGCAGTATTTT.

V gene TRBV6-2 or TRBV6-3 combines with J gene TRBJ1-6; no clear D gene. The CDR3 spans 14 residues. V was shortened by 0 bases and J by 8 bases, with 8 bases between the two germline ends. CDR1 and CDR2 from the germline V gene are MNHEY and SVGEGT. CDR3 in amino acids: CASSYSPRHSPLHF. The CDR3 nucleotides are TGTGCCAGCAGTTACTCACCACGGCATTCACCCCTCCACTTT.

The sample holds a few counts of this clone. The sample carries other DNA sequences with the same CDR3. The chain carries TRBV2 and TRBJ2-5; unclear D gene. CDR3 length equals 10 residues. V was pared by 6 bases and J by 1 base, with 0 bases between. Germline CDR1 and CDR2: SNHLY and FYNNEI. For the CDR3, the DNA is TGTGCCAGCAGCCAAGAGACCCAGTACTTC. It encodes CASSQETQYF. The full variable domain, in which reference TRBV2 and TRBJ2-5 provide the parts outside the CDR3, is EPEVTQTPSHQVTQMGQEVILRCVPISNHLYFYWYRQILGQKVEFLVSFYNNEISEKSEIFDDQFSVERPDGSNFTLKIRSTKLEDSAMYFCASSQETQYFGPGTRLLVL.

This clone showed up just a few times. The rearrangement joins TRBV27 to TRBJ1-2; D possibly corresponds to TRBD1 (5 bases). CDR1 MNHEY and CDR2 SMNVEV come from the germline V gene (reference sequence). The V and J ends lost 3 bases and 6 bases respectively, with 11 bases between them. CDR3 length: 13 residues. The CDR3 region has the DNA TGTGCCAGCAGTTTGGGAGGGGTCCATGGCTACACCTTC. This encodes CASSLGGVHGYTF.